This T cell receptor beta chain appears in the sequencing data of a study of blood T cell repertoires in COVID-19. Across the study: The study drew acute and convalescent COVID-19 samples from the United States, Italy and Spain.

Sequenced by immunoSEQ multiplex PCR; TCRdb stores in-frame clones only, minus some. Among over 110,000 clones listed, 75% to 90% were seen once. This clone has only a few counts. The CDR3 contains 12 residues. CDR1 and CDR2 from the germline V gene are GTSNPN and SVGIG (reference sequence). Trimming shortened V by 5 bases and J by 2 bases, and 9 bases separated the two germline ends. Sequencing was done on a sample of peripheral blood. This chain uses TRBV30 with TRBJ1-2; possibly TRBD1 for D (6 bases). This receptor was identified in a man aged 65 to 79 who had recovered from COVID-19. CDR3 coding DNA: TGTGCCTGGGACAGGAGAAACTATGGCTACACCTTC. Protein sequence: CAWDRRNYGYTF.